The rows below give T cell receptor beta chains drawn from one sample of a study of T cell responses to AZD1222 COVID-19 vaccine. The data were produced by immunoSEQ multiplex PCR, yet TCRdb's version contains in-frame clones alone and is incomplete. Of about 140,000 clones listed, roughly 93% are singletons. Specimen: peripheral blood, collected 28 days after the second AZD1222 dose. The receptors originated from an adult who received the AZD1222 COVID-19 vaccine. Both conserved end residues are part of each CDR3. The order of the fields is V gene, J gene, clone size, D gene, CDR3 protein, CDR3 DNA. The D gene is left open where the match is weak. Size tells how often a clone was seen (once, few, many) or the class of an expanded clone, and some rows leave it out.

V: TRBV5-4
J: TRBJ1-2
size: NA
D: TRBD1
CDR3: CASSSPGTGGNYGYTF
DNA: TGTGCCAGCAGCTCTCCCGGGACAGGGGGCAACTATGGCTACACCTTC

V: TRBV5-1
J: TRBJ2-1
size: once
D: TRBD2
CDR3: CASSPQTSGVSNEQFF
DNA: TGCGCCAGCAGCCCCCAGACTAGCGGGGTCTCTAATGAGCAGTTCTTC

V: TRBV10-1
J: TRBJ1-2
size: NA
D: NA
CDR3: CASSESPGDGYTF
DNA: TGCGCCAGCAGTGAGTCGCCCGGGGATGGCTACACCTTC

V: TRBV19
J: TRBJ2-6
size: NA
D: TRBD1
CDR3: CASSLTSGQRSGANVLTF
DNA: TGTGCCAGTAGTCTTACTTCGGGACAGAGGTCTGGGGCCAACGTCCTGACTTTC

V: TRBV5-1
J: TRBJ1-5
size: NA
D: NA
CDR3: CASSPVGAGNQPQHF
DNA: TGCGCCAGCAGCCCGGTGGGGGCGGGCAATCAGCCCCAGCATTTT

V: TRBV5-1
J: TRBJ1-6
size: NA
D: NA
CDR3: CASSRGGDNSPLHF
DNA: TGCGCCAGCAGCCGTGGGGGTGATAATTCACCCCTCCACTTT

V: TRBV3-1/TRBV3-2
J: TRBJ1-1
size: once
D: NA
CDR3: CASSQDWEGSTEAFF
DNA: TGTGCCAGCAGCCAAGATTGGGAGGGGAGCACTGAAGCTTTCTTT

V: TRBV18
J: TRBJ2-6
size: NA
D: NA
CDR3: CASSPLLTGNSGANVLTF
DNA: TGTGCCAGCTCACCACTACTTACTGGGAACTCTGGGGCCAACGTCCTGACTTTC

V: TRBV28
J: TRBJ1-2
size: NA
D: NA
CDR3: CASSTPPSYGYTF
DNA: TGTGCCAGCAGTACCCCCCCCAGCTATGGCTACACCTTC

V: TRBV5-1
J: TRBJ1-5
size: NA
D: NA
CDR3: CASSLDPGAQPQHF
DNA: TGCGCCAGCAGCTTGGATCCAGGGGCTCAGCCCCAGCATTTT

V: TRBV4-1
J: TRBJ2-1
size: NA
D: TRBD2
CDR3: CASSQEHGGIRLYNEQFF
DNA: TGCGCCAGCAGCCAAGAACACGGGGGGATCCGACTCTACAATGAGCAGTTCTTC

V: TRBV21-1
J: TRBJ1-5
size: NA
D: NA
CDR3: CASSFYGGSDSNQPQHF
DNA: TGTGCCAGCAGCTTTTACGGGGGCAGCGATAGCAATCAGCCCCAGCATTTT

V: TRBV15
J: TRBJ2-3
size: NA
D: NA
CDR3: CATRGNSGDTQYF
DNA: TGTGCCACCAGGGGAAATTCGGGAGATACGCAGTATTTT

V: TRBV5-4
J: TRBJ2-3
size: NA
D: NA
CDR3: CASSSRLSGSTDTQYF
DNA: TGTGCCAGCAGCTCCCGGCTTAGCGGTAGCACAGATACGCAGTATTTT

V: TRBV9
J: TRBJ2-5
size: NA
D: NA
CDR3: CASSVGKGREETQYF
DNA: TGTGCCAGCAGCGTAGGAAAGGGGCGCGAAGAGACCCAGTACTTC

V: TRBV10-3
J: TRBJ1-5
size: NA
D: TRBD1
CDR3: CAISGTGDQPQHF
DNA: TGTGCCATCAGCGGGACAGGGGACCAGCCCCAGCATTTT

V: TRBV5-4
J: TRBJ2-5
size: NA
D: NA
CDR3: CASSLNYPKETQYF
DNA: TGTGCCAGCAGCTTGAATTATCCGAAAGAGACCCAGTACTTC

V: TRBV7-3
J: TRBJ2-3
size: NA
D: TRBD1
CDR3: CASSLWDRGTDTQYF
DNA: TGTGCCAGCAGCCTCTGGGACAGGGGCACAGATACGCAGTATTTT

V: TRBV19
J: TRBJ1-2
size: NA
D: TRBD1
CDR3: CASRDRGDGYTF
DNA: TGTGCCAGCAGGGACAGGGGTGATGGCTACACCTTC

V: TRBV6-2/TRBV6-3
J: TRBJ2-4
size: once
D: TRBD2
CDR3: CASSLAGGLNIQYF
DNA: TGTGCCAGCAGCCTAGCGGGAGGGCTGAACATTCAGTACTTC

V: TRBV11-2
J: TRBJ1-5
size: NA
D: TRBD1
CDR3: CASSQTTGGLNQPQHF
DNA: TGTGCCAGCAGCCAAACTACAGGGGGCTTAAATCAGCCCCAGCATTTT

V: TRBV4-1
J: TRBJ2-7
size: NA
D: NA
CDR3: CASSQGVGYEQYF
DNA: TGCGCCAGCAGCCAAGGGGTCGGCTACGAGCAGTACTTC

V: TRBV28
J: TRBJ2-3
size: NA
D: NA
CDR3: CASLTSTSESDTQYF
DNA: TGTGCCAGCCTAACTAGCACCTCGGAGTCAGATACGCAGTATTTT

V: TRBV19
J: TRBJ2-5
size: NA
D: NA
CDR3: CATRDFQETQYF
DNA: TGTGCCACCCGGGATTTCCAAGAGACCCAGTACTTC

V: TRBV6-5
J: TRBJ2-7
size: NA
D: TRBD1
CDR3: CASSRAGTAYEQYF
DNA: TGTGCCAGCAGCCGCGCCGGGACAGCCTACGAGCAGTACTTC

V: TRBV15
J: TRBJ1-2
size: NA
D: NA
CDR3: CATSSSERGNGYTF
DNA: TGTGCCACCAGCAGTTCAGAGAGGGGCAATGGCTACACCTTC

V: TRBV6-6
J: TRBJ1-1
size: once
D: NA
CDR3: CASRRSDTEAFF
DNA: TGTGCCAGCAGAAGAAGTGACACTGAAGCTTTCTTT

V: TRBV27
J: TRBJ1-6
size: NA
D: TRBD1
CDR3: CASSAGTGGANSPLHF
DNA: TGTGCCAGCAGCGCCGGGACAGGGGGAGCCAATTCACCCCTCCACTTT

V: TRBV10-2
J: TRBJ1-1
size: NA
D: NA
CDR3: CASRLSRMNTEAFF
DNA: TGCGCCAGCAGGCTCAGCCGCATGAACACTGAAGCTTTCTTT

V: TRBV7-9
J: TRBJ2-7
size: NA
D: NA
CDR3: CASSLAGGPRYEQYF
DNA: TGTGCCAGCAGCTTAGCGGGGGGACCCCGATACGAGCAGTACTTC

V: TRBV5-4
J: TRBJ1-2
size: NA
D: TRBD1
CDR3: CASSGTGNGYTF
DNA: TGTGCCAGCAGCGGGACAGGGAATGGCTACACCTTC

V: TRBV7-6
J: TRBJ2-7
size: NA
D: NA
CDR3: CASSNPFRAPYEQYF
DNA: TGTGCCAGCAGCAATCCCTTTAGGGCGCCCTACGAGCAGTACTTC

V: TRBV4-1
J: TRBJ1-4
size: NA
D: TRBD1
CDR3: CASSQGQGAGVKLFF
DNA: TGCGCCAGCAGCCAGGGACAGGGGGCAGGAGTAAAACTGTTTTTT

V: TRBV7-8
J: TRBJ2-7
size: NA
D: TRBD2
CDR3: CASSPTSGEQYF
DNA: TGTGCCAGCAGTCCTACTAGCGGCGAGCAGTACTTC

V: TRBV19
J: TRBJ2-7
size: NA
D: TRBD2
CDR3: CATQTGTSGYEQYF
DNA: TGTGCCACCCAAACCGGGACTAGCGGTTACGAGCAGTACTTC

V: TRBV6-5
J: TRBJ2-7
size: NA
D: TRBD2
CDR3: CASSWRPGLPDEQYF
DNA: TGTGCCAGCAGTTGGCGACCGGGACTACCGGACGAGCAGTACTTC

V: TRBV5-1
J: TRBJ2-2
size: NA
D: TRBD1
CDR3: CASSSGQGNTGELFF
DNA: TGCGCCAGCAGCTCGGGACAGGGGAACACCGGGGAGCTGTTTTTT

V: TRBV4-1
J: TRBJ1-2
size: NA
D: NA
CDR3: CASSQDPVSNYGYTF
DNA: TGCGCCAGCAGCCAAGATCCGGTATCCAACTATGGCTACACCTTC

V: TRBV30
J: TRBJ2-5
size: NA
D: NA
CDR3: CAWSHRRETQYF
DNA: TGTGCCTGGAGTCACAGGAGGGAGACCCAGTACTTC

V: TRBV3-1/TRBV3-2
J: TRBJ1-1
size: NA
D: NA
CDR3: CASLGRGNTEAFF
DNA: TGTGCCAGCCTTGGCCGGGGGAACACTGAAGCTTTCTTT

V: TRBV18
J: TRBJ1-4
size: NA
D: NA
CDR3: CASSPSKGNEKLFF
DNA: TGTGCCAGCTCACCTTCCAAGGGTAATGAAAAACTGTTTTTT

V: TRBV15
J: TRBJ1-1
size: NA
D: TRBD1
CDR3: CATSRGEPGTGEGTEAFF
DNA: TGTGCCACCAGCAGAGGAGAGCCCGGGACAGGGGAAGGAACTGAAGCTTTCTTT

V: TRBV11-2
J: TRBJ1-3
size: NA
D: NA
CDR3: CASSVSRGNTIYF
DNA: TGTGCCAGCAGCGTAAGTCGTGGAAACACCATATATTTT

V: TRBV18
J: TRBJ2-3
size: NA
D: TRBD2
CDR3: CASSTSGTSGDTQYF
DNA: TGTGCCAGCTCAACTAGCGGGACAAGTGGAGATACGCAGTATTTT

V: TRBV9
J: TRBJ1-3
size: NA
D: NA
CDR3: CASSPLTGRNTIYF
DNA: TGTGCCAGCAGCCCCCTCACAGGAAGAAACACCATATATTTT

V: TRBV27
J: TRBJ1-6
size: NA
D: TRBD1
CDR3: CASTRQGNNSPLHF
DNA: TGTGCCAGCACTCGACAGGGGAATAATTCACCCCTCCACTTT